This T cell receptor (beta chain) was sequenced during a study of blood T cell repertoires in COVID-19 (dated by TCRdb to between 2020 and 2021). In terms of the full investigation: Samples from collaborators originated in the United States, Italy and Spain and spanned both the acute and convalescent phases of COVID-19. The prospective study material was composed of cDNA or gDNA derived from T cells, B-cell-depleted T cells, or PBMCs. Deeply sampled blood TCRbeta repertoires from subjects exposed to, actively infected with, or recovered from COVID-19 were included in the dataset. A freely available public database, intended as a resource for researchers studying the immune response to SARS-CoV-2, is where the repertoires were released. Samples were obtained from the ongoing ImmuneRACE study (first 160 participants) and from some 1,300 subjects provided by 6 global collaborators. The sample metadata nearly always contained a de-identified subject ID, COVID-19 status, age in years and sex. Where available, HLA class I and class II types were obtained from metadata supplied by the sample provider rather than from assay-based typing. Study-wide conclusions, independent of this receptor: How much clinical and demographic metadata was included differed by source and by participant, and the metadata was provided uncurated.

About this clone: Its binding antigen is unknown. No clone much larger than this one lies a single base away; base qualities are absent.

Whole blood was collected in K2EDTA tubes by collaborating institutions according to the institutions' own protocols. Collaborator samples were shipped for TCRbeta analysis as frozen whole blood, isolated PBMCs, or DNA extracted from either sample type. The CDR3 numbers 14 residues from cysteine through phenylalanine. The only DNA kept is the CDR3, 42 bases in frame from the first base. CDR1 and CDR2 are read off the germline V gene (reference sequence) as LGHDT and YNNKEL. V is trimmed back by 5 bases and J by 4 bases, and the junction contains 4 bases that no gene match accounts for. TCRbeta CDR3 regions were amplified from genomic DNA by means of the immunoSEQ Assay, a bias-controlled multiplex PCR. In the authors' own workflow: Nucleated cell counts per sample were estimated from amplification of reference gene primers within the assay. To quantify the absolute abundance of each unique TCRbeta CDR3 rearrangement, sequence reads were collapsed and filtered. For each sample, productive Simpson clonality was calculated by taking the square root of Simpson's diversity index across productive rearrangements. This immuneACCESS table, as held by TCRdb, lists in-frame sequences with V and J called but not all clones. Of the missing ones, under half trace to an unresolved V gene in checked studies; the others have no known cause. That table furnishes V, J and clone size, whereas the DNA furnished D and trimming. The sample table lists over 150,000 clones, roughly 80% of them with a count of one. The ten largest account for roughly 7.5% of the sample.

The chain uses TRBV3-1 (or the pseudogene TRBV3-2) and TRBJ2-1; TRBD1 fits 8 bases in the junction. The TCR comes from a man aged 60 to 75 with acute or convalescent COVID-19. The sequencing input was peripheral blood. This receptor carries the CDR3 CASSDGQGYNEQFF. The sequenced DNA: TGTGCCAGCAGCGACGGACAGGGTTACAATGAGCAGTTCTTC.